This note documents a single TCR beta chain sequence. Reverse transcription of extracted RNA yielded cDNA, which provided the sequencing template. Profiling relied on immunoSEQ multiplex PCR, and the TCRdb table lists in-frame clones only, not all of them. This sample yields 90,000 to 130,000 clones, of which under 60% are seen a single time; 23% belongs to the top ten. This sample was included in a study of CD8+ T cells in alopecia areata. From germline, CDR1 is MNHEY and CDR2 SVGAGI. The germline V and J ends were trimmed by 0 bases and 2 bases, with 13 bases remaining between them. CDR3 length equals 16 residues.

Sequencing was done on a sample of NKG2D-low CD8+ T cells sorted from blood. The sequence was obtained from a human donor with alopecia areata. V and J are TRBV6-5 and TRBJ1-2; D gene ambiguous. CDR3: CASSYSKHQGNYGYTF. Written as DNA, the CDR3 is TGTGCCAGCAGTTACTCGAAGCATCAAGGGAACTATGGCTACACCTTC.